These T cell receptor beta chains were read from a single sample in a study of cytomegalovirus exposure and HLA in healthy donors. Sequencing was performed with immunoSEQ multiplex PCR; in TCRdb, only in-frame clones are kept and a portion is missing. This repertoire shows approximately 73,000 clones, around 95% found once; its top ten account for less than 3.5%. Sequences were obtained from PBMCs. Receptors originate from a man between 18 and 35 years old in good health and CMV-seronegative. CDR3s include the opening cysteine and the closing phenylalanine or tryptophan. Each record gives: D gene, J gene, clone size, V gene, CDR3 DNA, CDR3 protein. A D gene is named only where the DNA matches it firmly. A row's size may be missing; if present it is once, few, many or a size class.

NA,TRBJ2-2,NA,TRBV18,TGTGCCAGCTCACCGGATACAGGGATTTCGGTCGGGGAGCTGTTTTTT,CASSPDTGISVGELFF
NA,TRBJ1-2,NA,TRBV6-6,TGTGCCAGCAGGGCTCAGGGACTCTATGGCTACACCTTC,CASRAQGLYGYTF
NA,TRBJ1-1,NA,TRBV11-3,TGTGCCAGCAGCTTAGACGAGGGATCTGAAGCTTTCTTT,CASSLDEGSEAFF
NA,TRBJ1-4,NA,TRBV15,TGTGCCACCAGCCCCTTAGTGGGCAGTAGAAGTGAAAAACTGTTTTTT,CATSPLVGSRSEKLFF
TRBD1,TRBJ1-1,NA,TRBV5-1,TGCGCCAGCAGCTTGATAGGACAGGGAGGGAGCACTGAAGCTTTCTTT,CASSLIGQGGSTEAFF
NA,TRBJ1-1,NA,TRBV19,TGTGCCAGTAGTATATTTCAGCGGAACACTGAAGCTTTCTTT,CASSIFQRNTEAFF
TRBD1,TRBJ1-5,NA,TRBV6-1,TGTGCCAGCAGGGCAGGGGGATTGAGAAATCAGCCCCAGCATTTT,CASRAGGLRNQPQHF
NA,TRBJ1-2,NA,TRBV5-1,TGCGCCAGCAGCTTGGGGGCAGGGACTGATGGCTACACCTTC,CASSLGAGTDGYTF
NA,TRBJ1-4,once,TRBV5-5,TGTGCCAGCAGCTTGGTACTGCTTAATGAAAAACTGTTTTTT,CASSLVLLNEKLFF
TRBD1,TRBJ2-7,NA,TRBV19,TGTGCCAGTAGCGGGACAGGGGGATCCTACGAGCAGTACTTC,CASSGTGGSYEQYF
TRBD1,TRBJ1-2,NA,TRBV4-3,TGCGCCAGCAGCCACCAGGGGGTGGCTGATAGTGGCTACACCTTC,CASSHQGVADSGYTF
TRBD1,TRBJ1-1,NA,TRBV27,TGTGCCAGCAGGCCGGGACAGACGAACACTGAAGCTTTCTTT,CASRPGQTNTEAFF
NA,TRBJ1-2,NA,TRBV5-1,TGCGCCAGCAGCCTAAAGGCAGGTCCCTATGGCTACACCTTC,CASSLKAGPYGYTF
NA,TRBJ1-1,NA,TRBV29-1,TGCAGCGTTGGAATCGGGACTGAAGCTTTCTTT,CSVGIGTEAFF
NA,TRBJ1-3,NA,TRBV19,TGTGCCAGTAGTGCCCGGTCAACGGGGGACACCATATATTTT,CASSARSTGDTIYF
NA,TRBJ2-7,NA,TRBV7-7,TGTGCTAGCAGCTTAGATTACGGGAACGAGCAGTACTTC,CASSLDYGNEQYF
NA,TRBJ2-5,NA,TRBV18,TGTGCCAGCTCACCGCCGGGACTCCCCCTGGCAGAGACCCAGTACTTC,CASSPPGLPLAETQYF
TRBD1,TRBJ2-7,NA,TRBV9,TGTGCCAGCAGCGCCGGGACAGCCCTATTCCCGAACGAGCAGTACTTC,CASSAGTALFPNEQYF
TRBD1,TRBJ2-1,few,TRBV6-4,TGTGCCAGCAGTACCGGGACAGGGGGGGACAATGAGCAGTTCTTC,CASSTGTGGDNEQFF
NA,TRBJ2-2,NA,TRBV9,TGTGCCAGCAGGAGGGGGTTAGGGGCCGGGGAGCTGTTTTTT,CASRRGLGAGELFF
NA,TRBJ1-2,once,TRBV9,TGTGCCAGCAGCGTATATGACACGAACTATGGCTACACCTTC,CASSVYDTNYGYTF
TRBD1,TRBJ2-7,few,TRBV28,TGTGCCAGCACCCAAGACAGGGTTAACGCCTACGAGCAGTACTTC,CASTQDRVNAYEQYF
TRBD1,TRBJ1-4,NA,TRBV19,TGTGCCAGTAGTGTAACAGGGGGCTATGAAAAACTGTTTTTT,CASSVTGGYEKLFF
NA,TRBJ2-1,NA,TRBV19,TGTGCCAGTAAGGGGTTATTCAATGAGCAGTTCTTC,CASKGLFNEQFF
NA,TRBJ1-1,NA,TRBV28,TGTGCCAGCAGTTCCCCGGGGAGGAGCTACACTGAAGCTTTCTTT,CASSSPGRSYTEAFF
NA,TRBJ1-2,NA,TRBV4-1,TGCGCCAGCAGCCAGGTTAAAGACAGCTACTATGGCTACACCTTC,CASSQVKDSYYGYTF
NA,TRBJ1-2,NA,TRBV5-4,TGTGCCAGCAGCGGGCTCCAGGAAAGGAGGCGAGGCGGCTACACCTTC,CASSGLQERRRGGYTF
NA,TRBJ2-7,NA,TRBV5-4,TGTGCCAGCAGCCCGGACAGTTTCAACGAGCAGTACTTC,CASSPDSFNEQYF
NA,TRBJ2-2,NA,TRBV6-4,TGTGCCAGCAGTGAGCGCGACGGGGAGCTGTTTTTT,CASSERDGELFF
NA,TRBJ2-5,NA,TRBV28,TGTGCCAGCAGCCCTACCTCAGAGACCCAGTACTTC,CASSPTSETQYF
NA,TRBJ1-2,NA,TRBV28,TGTGCCAGCAGTTTGAGGGGGATGGATGGCTACACCTTC,CASSLRGMDGYTF
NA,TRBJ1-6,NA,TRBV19,TGTGCCAGTAACCCCTCGCGGGTTGGTTCACCCCTCCACTTT,CASNPSRVGSPLHF
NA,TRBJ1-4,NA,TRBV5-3,TGTGCCAGAAGCTTGGGGGGCGAGAAGGGTGAAAAACTGTTTTTT,CARSLGGEKGEKLFF